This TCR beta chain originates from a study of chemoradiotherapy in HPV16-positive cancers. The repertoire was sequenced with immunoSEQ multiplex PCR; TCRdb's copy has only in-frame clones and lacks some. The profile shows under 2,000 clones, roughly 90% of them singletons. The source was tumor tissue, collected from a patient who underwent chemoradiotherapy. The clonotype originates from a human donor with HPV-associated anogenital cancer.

This CDR3 is CASGPGQRNTEAFF. Written as DNA, the CDR3 is TGTGCCAGCGGACCGGGACAGCGGAACACTGAAGCTTTCTTT. The gene calls are TRBV2 and TRBJ1-1; 7 bases agree with TRBD1. The length of the CDR3 is 14 residues. J gave up 1 base and V 8 bases, and 7 bases lay outside the gene matches. Germline V gives CDR1 SNHLY, CDR2 FYNNEI.